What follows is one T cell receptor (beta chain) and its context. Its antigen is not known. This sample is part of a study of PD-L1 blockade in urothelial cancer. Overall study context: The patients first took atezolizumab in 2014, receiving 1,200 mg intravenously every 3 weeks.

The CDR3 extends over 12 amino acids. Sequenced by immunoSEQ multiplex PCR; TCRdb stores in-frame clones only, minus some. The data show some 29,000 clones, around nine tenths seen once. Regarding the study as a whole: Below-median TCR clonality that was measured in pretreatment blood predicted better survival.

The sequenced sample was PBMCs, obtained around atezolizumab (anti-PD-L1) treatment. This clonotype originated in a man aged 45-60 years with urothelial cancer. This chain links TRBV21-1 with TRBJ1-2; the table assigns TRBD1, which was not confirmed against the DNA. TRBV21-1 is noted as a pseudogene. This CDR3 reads CASSDSEYGYTF. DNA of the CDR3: TGTGCCAGCAGCGACAGCGAATATGGCTACACCTTC.